This TCR beta chain emerged from a study of regulatory dendritic cells for organ transplantation. Sorted T cells were CFSE-labeled and cultured 5 days with allogeneic regulatory or mature dendritic cells at 1:10. This clone appeared a few times. As yet, its antigen is unknown. The CDR3 has 15 residues. Clones were sequenced by immunoSEQ multiplex PCR, and TCRdb holds only the in-frame ones, with some missing. The sample has around 3,600 clones; 59% are singletons. Study results and caveats: Memory T cells were less diverse than naive, with memory CD8+ most oligoclonal. Among resting subsets, memory CD8+ cells contained the most alloreactive clonotypes.

The sample was memory CD8+ T cells from blood cultured with dendritic cells. Subset here: CD45RO+ memory T cells. This clonotype originated in a human donor in good health. The chain combines TRBV21-1 with TRBJ2-3; no check of the table's D call, TRBD1, against the DNA was made. TRBV21-1 is an annotated pseudogene. DNA for the CDR3: TGTGCCAGCAGAGGGGCGGGACAGGGTACAGATACGCAGTATTTT. Translated, it gives CASRGAGQGTDTQYF.